The 15 T cell receptor beta chains in this list originate from one sample, sequenced in a study of cytomegalovirus exposure and HLA in healthy donors. The study ran its PCR with 60 Vbeta and 13 Jbeta primers. Here immunoSEQ multiplex PCR was the method, and the copy in TCRdb shows in-frame clones only, minus some. Of around 180,000 clones listed, over 75% were seen once; the top ten hold about 2.4%. The sequenced sample was PBMCs. The receptors were sampled from a man in his sixties in good health and CMV-seronegative.

The chain uses TRBV6-5 and TRBJ1-2, with 8 bases matching TRBD1. There are 13 residues in the CDR3. V was clipped by 8 bases and J by 0 bases; unmatched bases: 2. Germline CDR1 and CDR2: MNHEY and SVGAGI. The CDR3 region is CASGDRTNYGYTF. The CDR3 nucleotides are TGTGCCAGCGGGGACAGGACTAACTATGGCTACACCTTC.

V and J are TRBV19 and TRBJ2-1, with D unresolved. Germline CDR1 is LNHDA and CDR2 is SQIVND (reference sequence). This CDR3 region has 14 residues. V lost 4 bases and J lost 5, with 12 bases in between. The DNA of the CDR3 is TGTGCCAGTAGTACCGATGGCCCCCACAATGAGCAGTTCTTC. Amino acids: CASSTDGPHNEQFF.

This sequence joins TRBV6-5 and TRBJ2-7; possible D gene TRBD1, 5 bases. V was trimmed by 5 bases and J by 2 bases, leaving 13 bases between them. The CDR3 loop spans 14 amino acids. Germline V gene sequence: CDR1 MNHEY, CDR2 SVGAGI. CDR3: CASSKTGSTYEQYF. CDR3 bases: TGTGCCAGCAGTAAAACAGGAAGTACCTACGAGCAGTACTTC.

J is TRBJ2-5 and V is TRBV14; D could derive from TRBD1 or TRBD2 (5 bases each). Per the germline V gene, CDR1 is SGHDN and CDR2 is FVKESK. CDR3 size: 14 residues. Trimming cost V 5 bases and J 4 bases, with 14 bases left between them. CDR3 protein: CASSEGAGGETQYF. The CDR3 DNA reads TGTGCCAGCAGCGAAGGGGCGGGTGGAGAGACCCAGTACTTC.

CDR3 bases: TGTGCCAGCAGTCACGGGACAGCCAATGAGCAGTTCTTC. The encoded protein is CASSHGTANEQFF. The rearrangement joins TRBV27 to TRBJ2-1, with 7 positions matching TRBD1. The CDR3 contains 13 residues. J lost 6 bases, V lost 5 bases, and 4 bases had no gene match. Germline CDR1 is MNHEY and CDR2 is SMNVEV (reference sequence).

The V gene is TRBV6-4, the J gene TRBJ1-5; 8 positions match TRBD1. This CDR3 contains 15 residues. Losses at the gene ends were 3 bases for V and 1 base for J; bases not matched to a gene: 2. The germline V gene has CDR1 MRHNA and CDR2 SNTAGT. Here the CDR3 DNA reads TGTGCCAGCAGTGAACAGGGGGGCAGCAATCAGCCCCAGCATTTT. Translating it yields CASSEQGGSNQPQHF.

The chain carries TRBV7-2 and TRBJ1-2; perhaps TRBD1 as D (6 bases). The germline V gene encodes CDR1 SGHTA and CDR2 FQGNSA. V dropped 2 bases and J dropped 2 bases, with 6 bases sitting between them. The CDR3 consists of 13 residues. CDR3 loop: CASSLRGNYGYTF. CDR3 bases: TGTGCCAGCAGCTTAAGGGGGAACTATGGCTACACCTTC.

The rearrangement links TRBV7-9 to TRBJ1-2; a weak D match, TRBD1 (5 bases). CDR1 is SEHNR, CDR2 FQNEAQ, per germline (reference sequence). The CDR3 runs to 14 residues. The V end was cut by 5 bases, the J end by 8 bases, with 18 bases between. CDR3 nucleotide sequence: TGTGCCAGCAGCCTAAGGGGCCGGGTGGAGGGCTACACCTTC. Its protein is CASSLRGRVEGYTF.

The chain has TRBV14 and TRBJ2-5; D perhaps matches TRBD2 (5 bases). CDR3 length: 15 amino acids. From germline, CDR1 is SGHDN and CDR2 FVKESK. V dropped 2 bases and J dropped 1 base, with 11 bases sitting between them. CDR3 region: CASSQWLGVQETQYF. In DNA, the CDR3 is TGTGCCAGCAGCCAATGGCTGGGAGTCCAAGAGACCCAGTACTTC.

For this clone: Other DNA sequences within the sample encode an identical CDR3. The chain employs TRBV5-1 and TRBJ1-5; D possibly corresponds to TRBD1 (5 bases). There are 15 residues in the CDR3. Trimming removed 4 bases at V and 0 bases at J, with 11 bases between. Germline CDR1 reads SGHRS; CDR2 reads YFSETQ. Here the CDR3 DNA reads TGCGCCAGCAGCCTCGACAGCTTTAGCAATCAGCCCCAGCATTTT. It specifies CASSLDSFSNQPQHF. Complete variable domain (other parts from reference TRBV5-1 and TRBJ1-5): KAGVTQTPRYLIKTRGQQVTLSCSPISGHRSVSWYQQTPGQGLQFLFEYFSETQRNKGNFPGRFSGRQFSNSRSEMNVSTLELGDSALYLCASSLDSFSNQPQHFGDGTRLSIL.

This clone was counted once. In DNA, the CDR3 is TGTGCCAGCAGTTCGACAGGGTCCTATGGCTACACCTTC. The encoded protein is CASSSTGSYGYTF. The chain couples TRBV27 to TRBJ1-2; 7 nucleotides line up with TRBD1. J was trimmed by 4 bases and V by 4 bases; bases with no gene match: 3. This CDR3 has 13 residues. Germline CDR1 reads MNHEY; CDR2 reads SMNVEV (reference sequence).

This chain connects TRBV19 to TRBJ1-2; possible D gene TRBD1, 5 bases. Germline V gives CDR1 LNHDA, CDR2 SQIVND (reference sequence). The CDR3 is made up of 15 amino acids. With 3 bases removed from V and 2 bases from J, the gap between germline ends came to 13 bases. The CDR3 spells CASSIGGISNYGYTF. CDR3 in DNA: TGTGCCAGTAGTATCGGGGGGATTTCCAACTATGGCTACACCTTC.

The chain links TRBV6-1 to TRBJ1-5, with 8 bases matching TRBD1. This CDR3 is 15 amino acids long. CDR1 is MNHNS and CDR2 is SASEGT in the germline V gene. V lost 7 bases and J lost 3; bases outside the gene matches: 8. DNA of the CDR3: TGTGCCAGCATTAGACAGGGGCCCGACAATCAGCCCCAGCATTTT. Translated: CASIRQGPDNQPQHF.

For the CDR3, the DNA is TGCAGCGTTGTTAGGGGTCGGATCACTGAAGCTTTCTTT. Translating gives CSVVRGRITEAFF. This sequence joins TRBV29-1 and TRBJ1-1, with D maybe TRBD1 (5 bases). Germline V gene data show CDR1 as SQVTM and CDR2 as ANQGSEA. The V gene lost 4 bases and the J gene lost 4 bases, with 13 bases spanning the gap. The CDR3 spans 13 residues.

This clone was observed a few times. The chain combines TRBV9 with TRBJ2-7; the D gene is possibly TRBD1 (6 bases). Germline CDR1 SGDLS, CDR2 YYNGEE. The V and J ends lost 0 bases and 6 bases respectively, with 10 bases between them. There are 13 residues in the CDR3. Here the CDR3 DNA reads TGTGCCAGCAGCGTAGAGCCCAGGGGCGAGCAGTACTTC. Protein product: CASSVEPRGEQYF.